Below, one TCR beta chain is given with its context. Its specificity is not known. It was 5'RACE with constant-segment primers that produced the TCR alpha and TCR beta cDNA libraries, which carried sample barcodes and UMIs. Via MiXCR, TCRdb re-called the 5' RACE reads, giving one row per CDR3 protein. The table lists roughly 380,000 distinct CDR3 sequences, 25% to 30% of them singletons. The sample originates from a study of T-cell memory formation after mild COVID-19. Study-level background: In these data, TCR clusters were largely donor specific. Study-wide results and caveats: The second-wave clones peaking on day 37 were not confirmed as SARS-CoV-2-specific.

The germline V gene has CDR1 MNHEY and CDR2 SVGAGI. V was pared by 0 bases and J by 4 bases, with 12 bases between. The CDR3 sequence is 15 residues long. This receptor was obtained from an adult woman who had mild COVID-19 (a few samples of this study predate the infection). Cell type and time point are not known. The chain employs TRBV6-5 and TRBJ1-1, with a weak D call TRBD1 (6 bases). The source material was PBMCs or a T cell subset sorted from them (not recorded which). As DNA, the CDR3 is TGTGCCAGCAGTTACTCGTATACAGGGAGCACTGAAGCTTTCTTT. Translation gives CASSYSYTGSTEAFF.